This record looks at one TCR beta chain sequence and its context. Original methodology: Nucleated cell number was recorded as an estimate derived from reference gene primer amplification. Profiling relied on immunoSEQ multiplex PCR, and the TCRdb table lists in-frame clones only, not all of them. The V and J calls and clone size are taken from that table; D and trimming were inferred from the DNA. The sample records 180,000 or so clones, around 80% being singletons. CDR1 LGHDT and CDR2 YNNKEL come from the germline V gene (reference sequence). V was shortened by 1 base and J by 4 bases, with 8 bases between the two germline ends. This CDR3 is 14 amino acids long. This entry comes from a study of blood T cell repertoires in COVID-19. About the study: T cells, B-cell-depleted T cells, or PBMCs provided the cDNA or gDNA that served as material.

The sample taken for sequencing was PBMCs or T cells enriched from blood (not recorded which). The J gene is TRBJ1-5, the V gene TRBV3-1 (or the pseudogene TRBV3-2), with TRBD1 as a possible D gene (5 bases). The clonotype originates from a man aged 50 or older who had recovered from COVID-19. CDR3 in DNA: TGTGCCAGCAGCCAAGCGGCAGGGAATCAGCCCCAGCATTTT. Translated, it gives CASSQAAGNQPQHF.